The clone carrying this T cell receptor beta chain was picked up a small number of times. Its antigen is not identified. The data belong to a study of T cell repertoires in cytomegalovirus infection. The wider study: HLA-C-restricted CMV epitopes, recently identified, and well-studied HLA-B-restricted ones were used by the study.

Trimming shortened V by 4 bases and J by 2 bases, and 12 bases separated the two germline ends. The CDR3 spans 15 residues. The germline V gene encodes CDR1 MGHRA and CDR2 YSYEKL. From the reads, TCRdb called clonotypes with MiXCR, one entry per CDR3 protein. The sample shows some 130,000 distinct CDR3 sequences, 25% to 35% of them seen only once. Study results and limitations: Dominating the ex vivo response were HLA-C-restricted CMV-specific TCR beta clonotypes. There were carriers of CMV plus the relevant HLA, and cumulative public TCR beta family frequency identified them.

This chain links TRBV4-1 with TRBJ1-5; D is unresolved. Sequencing used CD8+ T cells from cultured PBMCs, obtained from culture after CMV antigen stimulation. The sequence was collected from a human donor in good health (CMV status not recorded). Some clones in this sample may be carry-over from other donors' samples. CDR3 nucleotides: TGCGCCAGCAGCCTAGGTGCTCAAGGCAATCAGCCCCAGCATTTT. It codes for CASSLGAQGNQPQHF.